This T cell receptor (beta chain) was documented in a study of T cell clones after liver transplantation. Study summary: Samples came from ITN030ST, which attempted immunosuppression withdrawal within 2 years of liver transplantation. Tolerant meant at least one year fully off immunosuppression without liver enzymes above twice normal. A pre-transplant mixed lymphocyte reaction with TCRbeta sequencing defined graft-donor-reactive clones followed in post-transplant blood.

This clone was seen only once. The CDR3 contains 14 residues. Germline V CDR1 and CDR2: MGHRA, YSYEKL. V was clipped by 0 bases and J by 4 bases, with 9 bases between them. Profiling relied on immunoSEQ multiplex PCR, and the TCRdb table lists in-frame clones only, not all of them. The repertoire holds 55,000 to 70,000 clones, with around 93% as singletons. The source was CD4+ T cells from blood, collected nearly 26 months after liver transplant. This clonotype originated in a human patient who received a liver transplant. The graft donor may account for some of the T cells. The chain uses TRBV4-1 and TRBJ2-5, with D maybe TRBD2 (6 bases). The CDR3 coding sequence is TGCGCCAGCAGCCAAGATTCCGGGAGAGAGACCCAGTACTTC. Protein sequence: CASSQDSGRETQYF.